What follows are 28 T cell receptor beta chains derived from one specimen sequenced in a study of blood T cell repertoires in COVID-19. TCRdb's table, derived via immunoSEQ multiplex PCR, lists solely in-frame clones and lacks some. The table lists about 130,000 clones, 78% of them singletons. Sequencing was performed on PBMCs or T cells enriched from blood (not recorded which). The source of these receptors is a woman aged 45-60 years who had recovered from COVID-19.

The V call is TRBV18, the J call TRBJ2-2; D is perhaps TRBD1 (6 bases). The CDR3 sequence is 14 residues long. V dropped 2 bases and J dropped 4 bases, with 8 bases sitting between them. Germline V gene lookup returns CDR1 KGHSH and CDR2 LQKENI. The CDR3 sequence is CASSPSTGTGELFF. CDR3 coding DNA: TGTGCCAGCTCACCATCGACAGGCACCGGGGAGCTGTTTTTT.

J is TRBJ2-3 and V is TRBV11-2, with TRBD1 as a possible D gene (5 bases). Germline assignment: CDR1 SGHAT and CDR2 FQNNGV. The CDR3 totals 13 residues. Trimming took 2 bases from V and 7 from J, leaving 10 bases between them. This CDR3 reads CASSLSTVNTQYF. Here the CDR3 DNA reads TGTGCCAGCAGCTTATCGACAGTTAATACGCAGTATTTT.

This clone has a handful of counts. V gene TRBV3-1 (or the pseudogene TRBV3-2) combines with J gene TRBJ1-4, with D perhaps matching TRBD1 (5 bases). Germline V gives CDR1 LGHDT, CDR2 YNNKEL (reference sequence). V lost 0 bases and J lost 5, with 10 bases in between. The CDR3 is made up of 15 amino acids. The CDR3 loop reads CASSQDRGSNEKLFF. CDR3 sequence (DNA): TGTGCCAGCAGCCAAGATCGGGGGTCGAATGAAAAACTGTTTTTT.

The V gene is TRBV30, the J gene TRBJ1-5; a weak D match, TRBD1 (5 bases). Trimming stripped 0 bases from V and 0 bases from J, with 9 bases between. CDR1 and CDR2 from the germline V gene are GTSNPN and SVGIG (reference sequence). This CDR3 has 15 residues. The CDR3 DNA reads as TGTGCCTGGAGTGTCTCGGGGGTTAGCAATCAGCCCCAGCATTTT. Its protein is CAWSVSGVSNQPQHF. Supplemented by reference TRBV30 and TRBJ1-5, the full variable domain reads SQTIHQWPATLVQPVGSPLSLECTVEGTSNPNLYWYRQAAGRGLQLLFYSVGIGQISSEVPQNLSASRPQDRQFILSSKKLLLSDSGFYLCAWSVSGVSNQPQHFGDGTRLSIL.

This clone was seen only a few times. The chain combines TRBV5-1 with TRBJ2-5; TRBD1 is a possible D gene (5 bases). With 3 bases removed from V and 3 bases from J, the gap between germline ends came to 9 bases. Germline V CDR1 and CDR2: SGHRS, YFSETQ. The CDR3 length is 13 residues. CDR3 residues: CASSSDREETQYF. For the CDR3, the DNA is TGCGCCAGCAGCTCTGACAGAGAAGAGACCCAGTACTTC.

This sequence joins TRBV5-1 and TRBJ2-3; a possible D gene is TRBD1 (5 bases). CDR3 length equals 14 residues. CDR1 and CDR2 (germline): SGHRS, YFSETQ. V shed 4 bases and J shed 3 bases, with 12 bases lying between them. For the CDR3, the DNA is TGCGCCAGCAGCATATGGAAGGGGACAGATACGCAGTATTTT. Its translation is CASSIWKGTDTQYF.

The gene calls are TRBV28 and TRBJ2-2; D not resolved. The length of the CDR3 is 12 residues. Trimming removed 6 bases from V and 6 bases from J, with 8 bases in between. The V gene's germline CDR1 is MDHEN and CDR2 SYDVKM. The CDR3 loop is CASRISAGELFF. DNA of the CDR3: TGTGCCAGCAGAATCAGCGCCGGGGAGCTGTTTTTT. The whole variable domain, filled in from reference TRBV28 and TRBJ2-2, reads DVKVTQSSRYLVKRTGEKVFLECVQDMDHENMFWYRQDPGLGLRLIYFSYDVKMKEKGDIPEGYSVSREKKERFSLILESASTNQTSMYLCASRISAGELFFGEGSRLTVL.

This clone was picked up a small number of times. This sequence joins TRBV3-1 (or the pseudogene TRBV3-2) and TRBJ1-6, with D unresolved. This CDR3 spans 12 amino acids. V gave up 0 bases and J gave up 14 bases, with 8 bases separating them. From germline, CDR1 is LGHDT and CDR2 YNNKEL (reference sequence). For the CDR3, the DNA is TGTGCCAGCAGCCAAGATTCCGGGTCCCTCCACTTT. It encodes CASSQDSGSLHF.

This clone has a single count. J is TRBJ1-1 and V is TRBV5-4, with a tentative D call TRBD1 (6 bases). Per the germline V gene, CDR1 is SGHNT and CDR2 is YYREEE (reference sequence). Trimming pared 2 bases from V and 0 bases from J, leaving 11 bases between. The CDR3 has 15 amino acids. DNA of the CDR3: TGTGCCAGCAGCTTCACAGGGATAATGAACACTGAAGCTTTCTTT. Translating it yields CASSFTGIMNTEAFF.

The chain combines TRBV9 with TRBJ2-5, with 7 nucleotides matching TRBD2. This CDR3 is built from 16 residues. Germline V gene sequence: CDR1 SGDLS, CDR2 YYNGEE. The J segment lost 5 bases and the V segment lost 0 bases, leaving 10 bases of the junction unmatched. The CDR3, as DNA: TGTGCCAGCAGCGTAGCCCCGTCAGTGGGGGGGGAGACCCAGTACTTC. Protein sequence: CASSVAPSVGGETQYF.

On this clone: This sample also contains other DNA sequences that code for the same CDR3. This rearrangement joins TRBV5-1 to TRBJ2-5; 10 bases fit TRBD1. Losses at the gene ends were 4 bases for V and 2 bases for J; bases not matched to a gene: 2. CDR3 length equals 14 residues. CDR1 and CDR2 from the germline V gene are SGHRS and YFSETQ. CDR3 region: CASSRGQGQETQYF. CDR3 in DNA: TGCGCCAGCAGCCGGGGACAGGGGCAAGAGACCCAGTACTTC. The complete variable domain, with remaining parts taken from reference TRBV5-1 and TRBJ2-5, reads KAGVTQTPRYLIKTRGQQVTLSCSPISGHRSVSWYQQTPGQGLQFLFEYFSETQRNKGNFPGRFSGRQFSNSRSEMNVSTLELGDSALYLCASSRGQGQETQYFGPGTRLLVL.

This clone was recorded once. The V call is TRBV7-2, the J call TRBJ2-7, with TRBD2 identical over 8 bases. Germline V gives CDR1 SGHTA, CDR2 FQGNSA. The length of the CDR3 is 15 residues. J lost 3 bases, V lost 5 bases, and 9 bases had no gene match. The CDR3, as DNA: TGTGCCAGCAGCGTCCGGGGGGGTTATGGCTACGAGCAGTACTTC. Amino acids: CASSVRGGYGYEQYF.

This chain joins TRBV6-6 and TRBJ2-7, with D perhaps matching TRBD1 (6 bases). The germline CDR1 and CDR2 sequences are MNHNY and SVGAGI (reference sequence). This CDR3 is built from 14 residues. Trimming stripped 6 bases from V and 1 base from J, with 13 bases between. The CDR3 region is CASRHGDISYEQYF. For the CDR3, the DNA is TGTGCCAGCAGACACGGGGACATTTCCTACGAGCAGTACTTC.

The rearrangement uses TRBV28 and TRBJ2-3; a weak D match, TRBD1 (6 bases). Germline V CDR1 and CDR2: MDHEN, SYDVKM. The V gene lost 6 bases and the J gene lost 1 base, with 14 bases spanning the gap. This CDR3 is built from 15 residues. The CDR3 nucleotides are TGTGCCAGCAGCAATAGGGGGTTCCGCACAGATACGCAGTATTTT. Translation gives CASSNRGFRTDTQYF. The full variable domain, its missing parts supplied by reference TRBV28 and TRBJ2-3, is DVKVTQSSRYLVKRTGEKVFLECVQDMDHENMFWYRQDPGLGLRLIYFSYDVKMKEKGDIPEGYSVSREKKERFSLILESASTNQTSMYLCASSNRGFRTDTQYFGPGTRLTVL.

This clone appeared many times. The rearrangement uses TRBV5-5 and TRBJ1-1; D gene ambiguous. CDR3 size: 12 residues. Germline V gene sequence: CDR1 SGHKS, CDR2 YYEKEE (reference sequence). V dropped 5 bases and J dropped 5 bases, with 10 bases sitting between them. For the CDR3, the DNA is TGTGCCAGCAGTCCTGTAATTACTGAAGCTTTCTTT. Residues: CASSPVITEAFF.

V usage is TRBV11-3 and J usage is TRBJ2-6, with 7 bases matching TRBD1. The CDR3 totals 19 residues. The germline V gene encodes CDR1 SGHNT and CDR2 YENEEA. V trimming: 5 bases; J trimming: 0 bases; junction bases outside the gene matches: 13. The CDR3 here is CASSPARQGLISGANVLTF. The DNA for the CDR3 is TGTGCCAGCAGCCCAGCACGACAGGGTCTCATCTCTGGGGCCAACGTCCTGACTTTC.

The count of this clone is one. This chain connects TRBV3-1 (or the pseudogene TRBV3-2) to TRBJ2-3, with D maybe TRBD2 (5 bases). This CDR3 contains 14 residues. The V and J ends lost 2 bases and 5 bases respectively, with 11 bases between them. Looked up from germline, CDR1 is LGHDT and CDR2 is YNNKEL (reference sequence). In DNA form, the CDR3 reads TGTGCCAGCAGCCAACGGACGCGGGTAGATACGCAGTATTTT. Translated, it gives CASSQRTRVDTQYF.

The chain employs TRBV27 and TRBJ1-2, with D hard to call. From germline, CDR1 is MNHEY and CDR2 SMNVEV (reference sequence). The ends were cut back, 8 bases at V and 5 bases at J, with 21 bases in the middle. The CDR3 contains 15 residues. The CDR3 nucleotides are TGTGCCAGCGGCTATCGGGAGGAGGGCTGGTATGGCTACACCTTC. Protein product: CASGYREEGWYGYTF.

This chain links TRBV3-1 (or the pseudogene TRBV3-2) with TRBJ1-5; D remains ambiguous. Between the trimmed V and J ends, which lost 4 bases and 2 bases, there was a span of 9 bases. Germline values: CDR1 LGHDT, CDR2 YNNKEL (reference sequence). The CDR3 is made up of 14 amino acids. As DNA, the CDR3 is TGTGCCAGCAGCCCGGCGGTTGGCAATCAGCCCCAGCATTTT. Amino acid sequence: CASSPAVGNQPQHF.

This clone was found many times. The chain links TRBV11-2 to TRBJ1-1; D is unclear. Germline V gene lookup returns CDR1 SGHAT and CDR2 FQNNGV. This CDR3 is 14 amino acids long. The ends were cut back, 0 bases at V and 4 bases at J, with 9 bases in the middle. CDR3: CASSLDTELTEAFF. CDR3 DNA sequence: TGTGCCAGCAGCTTAGATACGGAGCTCACTGAAGCTTTCTTT. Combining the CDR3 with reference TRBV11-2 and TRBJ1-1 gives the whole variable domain EAGVAQSPRYKIIEKRQSVAFWCNPISGHATLYWYQQILGQGPKLLIQFQNNGVVDDSQLPKDRFSAERLKGVDSTLKIQPAKLEDSAVYLCASSLDTELTEAFFGQGTRLTVV.

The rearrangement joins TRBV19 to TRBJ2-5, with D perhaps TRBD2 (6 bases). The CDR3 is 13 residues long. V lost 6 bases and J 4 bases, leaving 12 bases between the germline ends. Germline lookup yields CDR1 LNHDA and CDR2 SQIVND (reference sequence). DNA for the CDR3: TGTGCCAGTAGCGACCGGGGAGGAGAGACCCAGTACTTC. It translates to CASSDRGGETQYF.

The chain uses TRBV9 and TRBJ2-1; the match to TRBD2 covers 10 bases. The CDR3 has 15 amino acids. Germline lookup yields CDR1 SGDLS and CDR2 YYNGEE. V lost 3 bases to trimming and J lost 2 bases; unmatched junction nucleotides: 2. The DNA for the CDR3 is TGTGCCAGCAGCGAAAGCGGGGGGGCCTACAATGAGCAGTTCTTC. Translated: CASSESGGAYNEQFF.

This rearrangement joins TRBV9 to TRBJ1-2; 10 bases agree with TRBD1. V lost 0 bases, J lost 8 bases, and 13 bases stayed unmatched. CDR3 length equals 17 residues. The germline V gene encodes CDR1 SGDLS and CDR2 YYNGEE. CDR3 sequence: CASSVDGTGALTGGYTF. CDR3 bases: TGTGCCAGCAGCGTAGACGGGACAGGGGCCCTCACGGGGGGCTACACCTTC.

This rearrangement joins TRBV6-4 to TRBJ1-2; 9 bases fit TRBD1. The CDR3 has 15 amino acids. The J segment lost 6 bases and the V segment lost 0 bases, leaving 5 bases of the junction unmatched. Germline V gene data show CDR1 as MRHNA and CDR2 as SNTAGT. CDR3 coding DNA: TGTGCCAGCAGTGACTCTTATGGGACAGGGAATGGCTACACCTTC. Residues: CASSDSYGTGNGYTF.

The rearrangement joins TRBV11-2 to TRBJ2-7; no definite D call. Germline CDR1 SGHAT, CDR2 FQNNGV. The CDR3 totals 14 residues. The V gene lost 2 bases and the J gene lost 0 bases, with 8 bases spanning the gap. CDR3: CASSLSSGSYEQYV. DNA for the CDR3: TGTGCCAGCAGCTTATCTTCGGGCTCCTACGAGCAGTACGTC.

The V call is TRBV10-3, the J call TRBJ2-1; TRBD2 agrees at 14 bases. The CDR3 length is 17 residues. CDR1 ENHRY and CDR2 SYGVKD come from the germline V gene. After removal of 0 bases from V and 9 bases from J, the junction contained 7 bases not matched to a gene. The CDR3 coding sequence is TGTGCCATCAGTGAGTCTCGGACTAGCGGGGGGCGGGGTGAGCAGTTCTTC. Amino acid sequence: CAISESRTSGGRGEQFF.

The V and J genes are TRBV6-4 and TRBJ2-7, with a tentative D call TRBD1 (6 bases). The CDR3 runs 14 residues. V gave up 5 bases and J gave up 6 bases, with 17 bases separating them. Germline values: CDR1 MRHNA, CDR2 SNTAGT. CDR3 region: CASSTQTGHGEQYV. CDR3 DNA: TGTGCCAGCAGTACACAAACAGGGCACGGCGAGCAGTACGTC.

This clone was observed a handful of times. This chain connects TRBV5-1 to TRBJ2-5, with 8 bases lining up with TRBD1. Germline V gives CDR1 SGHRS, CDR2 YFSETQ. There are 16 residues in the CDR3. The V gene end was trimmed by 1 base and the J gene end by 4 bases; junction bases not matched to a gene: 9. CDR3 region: CASSLFPGGPGETQYF. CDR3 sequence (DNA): TGCGCCAGCAGCTTGTTCCCAGGGGGCCCCGGAGAGACCCAGTACTTC. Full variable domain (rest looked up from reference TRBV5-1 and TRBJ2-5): KAGVTQTPRYLIKTRGQQVTLSCSPISGHRSVSWYQQTPGQGLQFLFEYFSETQRNKGNFPGRFSGRQFSNSRSEMNVSTLELGDSALYLCASSLFPGGPGETQYFGPGTRLLVL.